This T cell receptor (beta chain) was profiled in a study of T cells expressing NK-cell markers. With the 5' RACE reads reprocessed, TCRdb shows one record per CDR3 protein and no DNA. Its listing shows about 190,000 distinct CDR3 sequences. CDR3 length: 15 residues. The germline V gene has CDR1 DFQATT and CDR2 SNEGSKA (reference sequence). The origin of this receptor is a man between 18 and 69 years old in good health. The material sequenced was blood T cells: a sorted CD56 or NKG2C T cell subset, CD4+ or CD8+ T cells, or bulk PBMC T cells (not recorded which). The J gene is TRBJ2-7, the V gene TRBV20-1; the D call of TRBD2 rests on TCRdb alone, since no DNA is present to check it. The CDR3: CSAEPWDSQLYEQYF.